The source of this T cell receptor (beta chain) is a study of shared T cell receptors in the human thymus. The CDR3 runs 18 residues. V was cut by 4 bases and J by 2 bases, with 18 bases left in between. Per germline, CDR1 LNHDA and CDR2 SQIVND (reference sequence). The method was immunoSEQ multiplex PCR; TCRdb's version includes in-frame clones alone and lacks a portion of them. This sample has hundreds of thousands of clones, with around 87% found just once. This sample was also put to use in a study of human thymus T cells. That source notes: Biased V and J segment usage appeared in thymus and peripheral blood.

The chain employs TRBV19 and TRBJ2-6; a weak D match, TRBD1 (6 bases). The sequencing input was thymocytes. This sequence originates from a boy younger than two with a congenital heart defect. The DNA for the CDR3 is TGTGCCAGTAGTAGAGACAGGCCGCCAACCGCTGGGGCCAACGTCCTGACTTTC. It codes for CASSRDRPPTAGANVLTF.